This T cell receptor beta chain was sequenced in a study of response to subunit inactivated influenza vaccine listed by TCRdb under 2018. For the wider study: Deep quantitative T cell receptor repertoire profiling was used in the study to track responses to a trivalent subunit inactivated influenza vaccine.

Libraries were built with RT-PCR. TCRdb records Illumina HiSeq 2500 as the sequencer. TCRdb itself trimmed the public reads at Q25 with fastp, ran MiXCR and retained productive beta chains. Under each unique CDR3 protein, matching rows form one entry showing the most common genes and DNA. The sample has about 780,000 distinct CDR3 sequences on record, about 18% of them singletons. Of the sample, roughly a tenth is held by the ten largest clones. This clonotype was recorded at least ten times. What antigen it recognizes has not been identified. Per-nucleotide qualities are absent, and no much larger clonotype sits a single base away. CDR1 is given as MRHNA and CDR2 as SNTAGT, both from the germline V gene. Including the terminal cysteine and phenylalanine, the CDR3 comprises 14 residues. The retained sequence is limited to the CDR3, 42 bases, with the frame set at the first base. The trim is 4 bases for V and 5 bases for J, with a gap of 11 bases between the germline ends.

Broad study findings and their caveats: It was suggested by the authors that each seasonal influenza vaccination may recruit only a limited number of new T cells.

Sequencing used PBMCs from blood, obtained less than 6 days after vaccination. This chain joins TRBV6-4 to TRBJ2-2; the D gene is perhaps TRBD2, from 5 matching bases. This TCR was recovered from a middle-aged man who received an inactivated influenza vaccine. Donor details come from another sample of the same person, matched by shared clones. The bases read TGTGCCAGCAGTGCTTCCCCGGGGACCGGGGAGCTGTTTTTT. This codes for CASSASPGTGELFF.